The 7 T cell receptor beta chains listed next were all sequenced from one sample in a study of blood T cell repertoires in COVID-19. Repertoires were generated with immunoSEQ multiplex PCR, while TCRdb's copy carries only in-frame clones and drops some. The profile shows over 200,000 clones, about 85% of them singletons. The sequenced material came from PBMCs or T cells enriched from blood (not recorded which). These receptors were obtained from a man in his thirties or forties who had recovered from COVID-19.

The chain links TRBV6-2 or TRBV6-3 to TRBJ2-7; 10 nucleotides match TRBD1. J gave up 3 bases and V 6 bases, and 8 bases lay outside the gene matches. CDR1 MNHEY and CDR2 SVGEGT come from the germline V gene. The CDR3 covers 15 residues. This CDR3 is CASSELGTGDYEQYF. As DNA, the CDR3 is TGTGCCAGCAGCGAACTTGGGACAGGGGACTACGAGCAGTACTTC.

The gene calls are TRBV30 and TRBJ2-6; D is uncertain. V was shortened by 6 bases and J by 4 bases, with 7 bases between the two germline ends. Germline CDR1 and CDR2: GTSNPN and SVGIG (reference sequence). CDR3 length: 12 residues. The chain's CDR3 is CACTQGANVLTF. DNA for the CDR3: TGTGCCTGTACACAGGGGGCCAACGTCCTGACTTTC.

With regard to this clone: An end of the junction differs from the germline gene, which may be a read error. The sample has other DNA sequences that encode this CDR3 too. The chain links TRBV18 to TRBJ2-1; D is uncertain. Germline V gives CDR1 KGHSH, CDR2 LQKENI. This CDR3 is 13 amino acids long. CDR3 nucleotides: TGTGCTAGCTCACCAGAACAGCTCAATGAGCAGTTCTTC. The encoded protein is CASSPEQLNEQFF.

This chain connects TRBV5-4 to TRBJ1-2; TRBD1 agrees at 7 bases. From germline, CDR1 is SGHNT and CDR2 YYREEE (reference sequence). The junction had 9 bases not matched to a gene; V was cut back by 4 bases and J by 3 bases. The CDR3 consists of 15 residues. The CDR3, as DNA: TGTGCCAGCAGCAGAGACAGGGTTGGGGACTATGGCTACACCTTC. Translated: CASSRDRVGDYGYTF.

V usage is TRBV27 and J usage is TRBJ1-1; unclear D gene. V was clipped by 0 bases and J by 8 bases, with 13 bases between them. Germline V lookup: CDR1 MNHEY, CDR2 SMNVEV (reference sequence). This CDR3 contains 14 residues. CDR3 sequence reads: CASSLSPAGPEAFF. CDR3 DNA: TGTGCCAGCAGTTTATCGCCTGCAGGCCCAGAAGCTTTCTTT.

The chain combines TRBV12-3 or TRBV12-4 with TRBJ2-6; D call uncertain. V was shortened by 10 bases and J by 0 bases, with 4 bases between the two germline ends. The CDR3 is 12 residues long. The CDR3 DNA reads as TGTGCCACGCGCTCTGGGGCCAACGTCCTGACTTTC. This encodes CATRSGANVLTF.

The chain carries TRBV6-2 or TRBV6-3 and TRBJ2-7; 9 bases agree with TRBD1. Germline assignment: CDR1 MNHEY and CDR2 SVGEGT. J was trimmed by 3 bases and V by 6 bases; bases with no gene match: 6. The CDR3 contains 14 residues. CDR3 region: CASSRTGGFYEQYF. For the CDR3, the DNA is TGTGCCAGCAGCCGCACAGGGGGCTTCTACGAGCAGTACTTC.